The rows below give T cell receptor beta chains drawn from one sample of a study of beta chain features in type 1 diabetes. Assay: immunoSEQ multiplex PCR; the TCRdb copy retains only in-frame clones and omits some. The sample records just over 600,000 clones, around 15% being singletons. The sample consisted of naive CD4+ T cells from blood. Source of these receptors: a man between 18 and 35 years old in good health. Both conserved end residues are part of each CDR3. Each record gives: J gene, clone size, D gene, V gene, CDR3 DNA, CDR3 protein. D genes are given only for firm matches. Clone size is shown for a subset of rows, as once, few, many or a class of expanded clone.

J: TRBJ2-1
size: once
D: NA
V: TRBV25-1
DNA: TGTGCCAGCAGTGATATCAGGAGGACTACCTACAATGAGCAGTTCTTC
CDR3: CASSDIRRTTYNEQFF

J: TRBJ2-2
size: few
D: NA
V: TRBV10-3
DNA: TGTGCCATCACCTCGGCGAACACCGGGGAGCTGTTTTTT
CDR3: CAITSANTGELFF

J: TRBJ2-5
size: few
D: NA
V: TRBV6-5
DNA: TGTGCCAGCAGTTACCGTGGTTTGAGGGAGACCCAGTACTTC
CDR3: CASSYRGLRETQYF

J: TRBJ2-1
size: few
D: TRBD1
V: TRBV2
DNA: TGTGCCAGCAGCGAGGACAGGGGGTCCTACAATGAGCAGTTCTTC
CDR3: CASSEDRGSYNEQFF

J: TRBJ2-3
size: many
D: NA
V: TRBV9
DNA: TGTGCCAGCAGCGTAGTTTCAGATACGCAGTATTTT
CDR3: CASSVVSDTQYF

J: TRBJ1-5
size: few
D: NA
V: TRBV4-1
DNA: TGCGCCAGCAGCCGGGAGAGGGAGGATCAGCCCCAGCATTTT
CDR3: CASSREREDQPQHF

J: TRBJ2-7
size: NA
D: NA
V: TRBV5-1
DNA: TGCGCCAGCAGCTTGATCCGGAGGGAGCAGTACTTC
CDR3: CASSLIRREQYF

J: TRBJ2-6
size: NA
D: NA
V: TRBV29-1
DNA: TGCAGCGTTGAAGCCGGGACCGAGGCTGGGGCCAACGTCCTGACTTTC
CDR3: CSVEAGTEAGANVLTF

J: TRBJ2-2
size: NA
D: TRBD1
V: TRBV23-1
DNA: TGCGCCAGCAGTCCCTCCCGGGACAGGGCACTTCACACCGGGGAGCTGTTTTTT
CDR3: CASSPSRDRALHTGELFF

J: TRBJ1-5
size: few
D: NA
V: TRBV7-3
DNA: TGTGCCAGCAGCTTAGCCGGGGATAGGGCGACCCAGCCCCAGCATTTT
CDR3: CASSLAGDRATQPQHF

J: TRBJ2-3
size: few
D: NA
V: TRBV19
DNA: TGTGCCAGTAGATTTGGCACAGATACGCAGTATTTT
CDR3: CASRFGTDTQYF

J: TRBJ2-1
size: NA
D: TRBD2
V: TRBV9
DNA: TGTGCCAGCAGCGTGTCTAGCGGGACCTACAATGAGCAGTTCTTC
CDR3: CASSVSSGTYNEQFF

J: TRBJ2-7
size: few
D: NA
V: TRBV29-1
DNA: TGCAGCGTTGCTTTGGCCTACGAGCAGTACTTC
CDR3: CSVALAYEQYF

J: TRBJ2-7
size: few
D: TRBD2
V: TRBV5-4
DNA: TGTGCCAGCAGCTTTGGGACTAGCCGCGGCGAGCAGTACTTC
CDR3: CASSFGTSRGEQYF

J: TRBJ1-5
size: NA
D: NA
V: TRBV27
DNA: TGTGCCAGCAGTTTACGGGGTACAGCAAATCAGCCCCAGCATTTT
CDR3: CASSLRGTANQPQHF

J: TRBJ2-5
size: NA
D: TRBD2
V: TRBV2
DNA: TGTGCCAGCAGTGAAATCGGGGGGGCTGACATCCGAAAGACCCAGTACTTC
CDR3: CASSEIGGADIRKTQYF

J: TRBJ2-2
size: few
D: NA
V: TRBV5-1
DNA: TGCGCCAGCAGCCCGACGACATACGCGAACACCGGGGAGCTGTTTTTT
CDR3: CASSPTTYANTGELFF

J: TRBJ1-3
size: NA
D: NA
V: TRBV6-5
DNA: TGTGCCAGCAGTTACAGACAGCGCGGAAACACCATATATTTT
CDR3: CASSYRQRGNTIYF

J: TRBJ1-1
size: NA
D: TRBD1
V: TRBV5-4
DNA: TGTGCCAGCAGCTTGGTTAACAGGGGCGGGAACACTGAAGCTTTCTTT
CDR3: CASSLVNRGGNTEAFF

J: TRBJ2-5
size: NA
D: NA
V: TRBV7-6
DNA: TGTGCCAGCAGCTTAGAAACTAGACGAGAGACCCAGTACTTC
CDR3: CASSLETRRETQYF

J: TRBJ1-1
size: few
D: NA
V: TRBV9
DNA: TGTGCCAGCAGCGTTGAGGCAGGGCTCACTGAAGCTTTCTTT
CDR3: CASSVEAGLTEAFF

J: TRBJ1-1
size: few
D: NA
V: TRBV7-8
DNA: TGTGCCAGCAGCTTGAAGGGGTTTAACACTGAAGCTTTCTTT
CDR3: CASSLKGFNTEAFF

J: TRBJ2-1
size: NA
D: TRBD2
V: TRBV29-1
DNA: TGCAGCGTGCTTCCTAGCGGGAGGCGGAGCTCCTACAATGAGCAGTTCTTC
CDR3: CSVLPSGRRSSYNEQFF

J: TRBJ2-7
size: few
D: NA
V: TRBV29-1
DNA: TGCAGCGTTACCACCGGGACGGCAACCTACGAGCAGTACTTC
CDR3: CSVTTGTATYEQYF

J: TRBJ2-7
size: NA
D: TRBD1
V: TRBV27
DNA: TGTGCCAGCAGCACCGGGACAGGGGGCAACGAGCAGTACTTC
CDR3: CASSTGTGGNEQYF

J: TRBJ2-2
size: NA
D: NA
V: TRBV11-2
DNA: TGTGCCAGCAGCTTTTTCACCGGGGAGCTGTTTTTT
CDR3: CASSFFTGELFF

J: TRBJ1-5
size: NA
D: NA
V: TRBV19
DNA: TGTGCCAGTTCAAATGGGGTGGGTCAGCCCCAGCATTTT
CDR3: CASSNGVGQPQHF

J: TRBJ1-2
size: NA
D: NA
V: TRBV7-9
DNA: TGTGCCAGCAGCTTAGCCAGCCCCCGGGGAGCTGGCTACACCTTC
CDR3: CASSLASPRGAGYTF

J: TRBJ2-1
size: few
D: NA
V: TRBV12-5
DNA: TGTGCTAGTGGTTTGGTCCGTCCGAGGGACTTCTCCTACAATGAGCAGTTCTTC
CDR3: CASGLVRPRDFSYNEQFF

J: TRBJ1-4
size: few
D: NA
V: TRBV7-9
DNA: TGTGCCAGCAGCTTCACCCTTCCTGCAACTAATGAAAAACTGTTTTTT
CDR3: CASSFTLPATNEKLFF

J: TRBJ1-2
size: NA
D: NA
V: TRBV2
DNA: TGTGCCAGCAGTGATCCCGCCAACAGGGTCGGTGGCTACACCTTC
CDR3: CASSDPANRVGGYTF

J: TRBJ1-2
size: NA
D: NA
V: TRBV19
DNA: TGTGCCAGTACCCTAGGTCCGAGGGCCTATGGCTACACCTTC
CDR3: CASTLGPRAYGYTF

J: TRBJ2-2
size: few
D: NA
V: TRBV6-5
DNA: TGTGCCAGCAGTTACTCGATGACTAACACCGGGGAGCTGTTTTTT
CDR3: CASSYSMTNTGELFF

J: TRBJ2-5
size: once
D: NA
V: TRBV7-7
DNA: TGTGCCAGCAGCCCATGGGGACGGCAAGAGACCCAGTACTTC
CDR3: CASSPWGRQETQYF

J: TRBJ2-1
size: few
D: NA
V: TRBV2
DNA: TGTGCCAGCAGAGTGGGGGTTAGCTCCTACAATGAGCAGTTCTTC
CDR3: CASRVGVSSYNEQFF

J: TRBJ2-5
size: NA
D: TRBD1
V: TRBV11-2
DNA: TGTGCCAGCAGCTTAGGCCAGGGGGCTAAGACCCAGTACTTC
CDR3: CASSLGQGAKTQYF

J: TRBJ1-2
size: NA
D: NA
V: TRBV4-3
DNA: TGCGCCAGCAGCCAAGATCCACAGGGATACAATGGCTACACCTTC
CDR3: CASSQDPQGYNGYTF

J: TRBJ1-2
size: NA
D: NA
V: TRBV29-1
DNA: TGCAGCGTTGAAAACCCGGAAAACTATGGCTACACCTTC
CDR3: CSVENPENYGYTF

J: TRBJ2-2
size: NA
D: NA
V: TRBV5-6
DNA: TGTGCCAGCAGCTTTCGAGTGCGGATTAACACCGGGGAGCTGTTTTTT
CDR3: CASSFRVRINTGELFF

J: TRBJ1-1
size: NA
D: NA
V: TRBV10-3
DNA: TGTGCCATCAGTCAGAACACTGAAGCTTTCTTT
CDR3: CAISQNTEAFF

J: TRBJ2-4
size: few
D: NA
V: TRBV7-2
DNA: TGTGCCAGCAGCTTAGCTGTCAACAAAAACATTCAGTACTTC
CDR3: CASSLAVNKNIQYF

J: TRBJ2-5
size: NA
D: NA
V: TRBV28
DNA: TGTGCCAGCAGTTTATATTCGGGGACGGGCCTTCTTGGAGAGACCCAGTACTTC
CDR3: CASSLYSGTGLLGETQYF